This T cell receptor (beta chain) was obtained from a study of beta chain features in type 1 diabetes. Reverse transcribing all isolated RNA meant expressed TCRB transcripts were sequenced. TCRdb's table, derived via immunoSEQ multiplex PCR, lists solely in-frame clones and lacks some. The sample has 250,000 to 300,000 clones; about 24% are singletons. About this clone itself: Its antigen is not known.

V lost 3 bases and J lost 4, with 16 bases in between. The germline CDR1 and CDR2 sequences are MNHEY and SVGAGI. This CDR3 contains 15 residues. Study-wide points: Patients' naive, central memory and regulatory TCRB repertoires appeared more alike than those of healthy donors. Shortening of TCRB CDR3s, moderate but significant, appeared in all four CD4+ subsets of Type 1 diabetes patients. Patients with type 1 diabetes carried fewer insertions and had more deletions at their VDJ junctions. Cells with high TCR expression could be over-represented when cDNA is sequenced.

Sequencing was carried out using naive CD4+ T cells from blood. The sequence was collected from a young woman with type 1 diabetes. V usage is TRBV6-5 and J usage is TRBJ2-7; D may be TRBD1 (7 bases). The CDR3 nucleotides read TGTGCCAGCAGTTATTCCGGACAGGAGGGTTACGAGCAGTACTTC. Protein sequence: CASSYSGQEGYEQYF.